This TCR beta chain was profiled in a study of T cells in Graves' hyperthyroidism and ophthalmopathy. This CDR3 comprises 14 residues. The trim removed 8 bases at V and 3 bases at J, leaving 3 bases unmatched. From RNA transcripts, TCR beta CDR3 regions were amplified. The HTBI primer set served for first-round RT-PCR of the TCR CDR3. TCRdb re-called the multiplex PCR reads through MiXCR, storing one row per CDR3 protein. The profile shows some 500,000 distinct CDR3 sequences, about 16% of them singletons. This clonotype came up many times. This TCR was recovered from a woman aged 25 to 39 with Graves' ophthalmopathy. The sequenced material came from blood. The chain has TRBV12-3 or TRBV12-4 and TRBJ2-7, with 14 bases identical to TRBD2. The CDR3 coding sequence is TGTGCCAGCGGGACTAGCGGGAGAAACTACGAGCAGTACTTC. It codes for CASGTSGRNYEQYF.